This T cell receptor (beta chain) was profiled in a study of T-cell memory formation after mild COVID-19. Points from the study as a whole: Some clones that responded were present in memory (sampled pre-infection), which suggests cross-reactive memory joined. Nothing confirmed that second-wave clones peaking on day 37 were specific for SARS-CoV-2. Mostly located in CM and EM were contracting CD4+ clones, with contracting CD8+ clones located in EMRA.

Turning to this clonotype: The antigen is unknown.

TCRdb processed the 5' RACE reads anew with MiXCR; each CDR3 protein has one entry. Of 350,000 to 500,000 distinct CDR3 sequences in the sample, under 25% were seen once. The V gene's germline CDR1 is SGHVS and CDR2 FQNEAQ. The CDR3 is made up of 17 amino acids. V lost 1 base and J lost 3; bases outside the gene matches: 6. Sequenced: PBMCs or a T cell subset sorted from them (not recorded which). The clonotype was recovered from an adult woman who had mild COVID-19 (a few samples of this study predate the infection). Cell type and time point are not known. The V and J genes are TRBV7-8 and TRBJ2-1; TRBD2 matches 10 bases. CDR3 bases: TGTGCCAGCAGCTTAGGTACTAGCGGGGACCTCTACAATGAGCAGTTCTTC. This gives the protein CASSLGTSGDLYNEQFF. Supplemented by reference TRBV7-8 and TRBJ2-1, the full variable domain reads GAGVSQSPRYKVAKRGQDVALRCDPISGHVSLFWYQQALGQGPEFLTYFQNEAQLDKSGLPSDRFFAERPEGSVSTLKIQRTQQEDSAVYLCASSLGTSGDLYNEQFFGPGTRLTVL.